This entry lists 13 T cell receptor beta chains sequenced from one sample in a study of cytomegalovirus exposure and HLA in healthy donors. Amplification used 60 Vbeta primers and 13 Jbeta primers. TCRdb's copy holds only in-frame clones and misses some; the assay was immunoSEQ multiplex PCR. This table holds over 30,000 clones, approximately 82% found once. Material for sequencing was PBMCs. All receptors come from a woman aged 18-29 years in good health and CMV-seronegative.

This chain links TRBV27 with TRBJ2-1; TRBD2 agrees at 7 bases. Trimming removed 2 bases from V and 4 bases from J; junction bases left unmatched: 2. Germline lookup yields CDR1 MNHEY and CDR2 SMNVEV (reference sequence). This CDR3 contains 14 residues. CDR3 bases: TGTGCCAGCAGTTTAAGGGACTATTACAATGAGCAGTTCTTC. Translation gives CASSLRDYYNEQFF.

The genes are TRBV6-5 and TRBJ2-3, with 10 bases aligning to TRBD2. CDR3 length equals 16 residues. Germline V lookup: CDR1 MNHEY, CDR2 SVGAGI. Losses at the gene ends were 4 bases for V and 3 bases for J; bases not matched to a gene: 7. CDR3 sequence (DNA): TGTGCCAGCAGTTCTAAGCGGGGGGGCCGGACAGATACGCAGTATTTT. It translates to CASSSKRGGRTDTQYF.

The J gene is TRBJ1-3, the V gene TRBV7-2, with 7 bases lining up with TRBD1. V shed 5 bases, J shed 1 base, and the junction held 5 bases outside the gene matches. CDR3 length: 15 residues. Germline CDR1 is SGHTA and CDR2 is FQGNSA. The CDR3 loop is CASSPGQTSGNTIYF. The CDR3 nucleotides read TGTGCCAGCAGCCCGGGACAGACATCTGGAAACACCATATATTTT.

The sample holds one count of this clone. The chain couples TRBV5-1 to TRBJ1-2, with 8 bases lining up with TRBD1. V lost 3 bases, J lost 6 bases, and 10 bases stayed unmatched. Germline V CDR1 and CDR2: SGHRS, YFSETQ. The CDR3 loop spans 15 amino acids. The CDR3 region has the DNA TGCGCCAGCAGCTCTATAGGACAGGGAAGGAATGGCTACACCTTC. Protein sequence: CASSSIGQGRNGYTF.

Notes on this clone: Additional DNA sequences in this sample encode the identical CDR3. V gene TRBV7-9 combines with J gene TRBJ2-3; D possibly corresponds to TRBD2 (5 bases). Germline CDR1 is SEHNR and CDR2 is FQNEAQ (reference sequence). The CDR3 consists of 11 residues. The CDR3 DNA is TGTTCAAGCAGCAAGCGGGATACGCAGTATTTT. Its protein is CSSSKRDTQYF. Full variable domain (missing parts from reference TRBV7-9 and TRBJ2-3): DTGVSQNPRHKITKRGQNVTFRCDPISEHNRLYWYRQTLGQGPEFLTYFQNEAQLEKSRLLSDRFSAERPKGSFSTLEIQRTEQGDSAMYLCSSSKRDTQYFGPGTRLTVL.

The V call is TRBV11-2, the J call TRBJ2-3, with 13 bases fitting TRBD2. This CDR3 comprises 16 residues. The ends lost 5 bases at V and 4 bases at J; junction bases unmatched: 6. Germline V gene sequence: CDR1 SGHAT, CDR2 FQNNGV. Written as DNA, the CDR3 is TGTGCCAGCAGCCTCACACTAGCGGGAGGGGCAGATACGCAGTATTTT. Translating gives CASSLTLAGGADTQYF.

This chain connects TRBV7-2 to TRBJ2-3; D ambiguous. The CDR3 sequence is 16 residues long. Germline assignment: CDR1 SGHTA and CDR2 FQGNSA. V was clipped by 6 bases and J by 0 bases, with 16 bases between them. Written as DNA, the CDR3 is TGTGCCAGCAGGCCCCCCTCGACTCCTAGCACAGATACGCAGTATTTT. Translating it yields CASRPPSTPSTDTQYF.

V gene TRBV7-2 combines with J gene TRBJ1-2; TRBD1 aligns across 10 bases. Germline CDR1 reads SGHTA; CDR2 reads FQGNSA. CDR3 length: 16 amino acids. Trimming took 5 bases from V and 2 from J; bases not matched to a gene: 8. CDR3 nucleotides: TGTGCCAGCAGCAAAACCCGGGGACAGGGGAACTATGGCTACACCTTC. Translated: CASSKTRGQGNYGYTF.

V usage is TRBV5-1 and J usage is TRBJ2-3; 8 nucleotides align to TRBD1. The CDR3 runs 17 residues. The germline gives CDR1 SGHRS, CDR2 YFSETQ. The trim removed 0 bases at V and 4 bases at J, leaving 10 bases unmatched. In DNA, the CDR3 is TGCGCCAGCAGCTTGGAGCCAGGGGGCGCGATCTCAGATACGCAGTATTTT. It encodes CASSLEPGGAISDTQYF.

The gene calls are TRBV1 and TRBJ1-4. TRBV1 is marked as a pseudogene. The CDR3 has 16 amino acids. The CDR3 DNA reads TGCACCAGCAGCCAAAAATTCCGGGATTATTATGAAAAACTGTTTTTT. It codes for CTSSQKFRDYYEKLFF.

V usage is TRBV10-3 and J usage is TRBJ2-7; no definite D call. The ends were cut back, 2 bases at V and 1 base at J, with 9 bases in the middle. Germline assignment: CDR1 ENHRY and CDR2 SYGVKD. The CDR3 covers 14 residues. DNA for the CDR3: TGTGCCATCAGTGAGCCACAGAGATCCTACGAGCAGTACTTC. Protein: CAISEPQRSYEQYF.

The count of this clone is one. The chain uses TRBV5-1 and TRBJ2-2; no clear D. The germline V and J ends were trimmed by 1 base and 2 bases, with 9 bases remaining between them. Germline V lookup: CDR1 SGHRS, CDR2 YFSETQ. The CDR3 contains 15 residues. CDR3: CASSLLGSNTGELFF. CDR3 nucleotide sequence: TGCGCCAGCAGCTTGCTAGGATCTAACACCGGGGAGCTGTTTTTT.

V usage is TRBV27 and J usage is TRBJ1-1, with D tentatively TRBD1 (5 bases). Germline V lookup: CDR1 MNHEY, CDR2 SMNVEV (reference sequence). The V end was cut by 2 bases, the J end by 0 bases, with 7 bases between. This CDR3 is built from 14 residues. CDR3: CASSLAGLNTEAFF. Written as DNA, the CDR3 is TGTGCCAGCAGTTTAGCAGGGCTGAACACTGAAGCTTTCTTT.